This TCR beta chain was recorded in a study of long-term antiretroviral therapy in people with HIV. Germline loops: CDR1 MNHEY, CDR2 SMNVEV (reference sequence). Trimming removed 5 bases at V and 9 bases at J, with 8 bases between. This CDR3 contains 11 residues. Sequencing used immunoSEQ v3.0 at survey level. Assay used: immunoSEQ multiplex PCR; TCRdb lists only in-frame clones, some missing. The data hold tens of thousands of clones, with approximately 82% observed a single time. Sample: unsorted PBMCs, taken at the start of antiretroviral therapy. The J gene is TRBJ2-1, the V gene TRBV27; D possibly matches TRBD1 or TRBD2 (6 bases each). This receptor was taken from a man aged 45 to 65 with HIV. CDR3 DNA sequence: TGTGCCAGCAGTAGGGGGGCTGAGCAGTTCTTC. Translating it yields CASSRGAEQFF.